The 4 T cell receptor beta chains reported below all come from one sample, sequenced in a study of shared clonotypes between healthy human individuals (TCRdb year 2020). Library creation used the immunoSEQ multiplex PCR assay. TCRdb carries this immuneACCESS record with in-frame sequences only. Its versions omit some clonotypes, under half of them owing to an unresolved V gene in the studies checked, with the rest unexplained. This sample holds about 870,000 clones; 85% to 95% were observed only once. The ten top clones hold less than 25% of the sample. CD8 naive samples were obtained by positive selection for CCR7 among CD45RO-negative cells, yielding a CD45RA+CCR7+ population from which TemRA cells were excluded. The sequenced sample was naive CD8+ T cells sorted from blood. What the cell subset or site label conveys for this sample: CD45RA+CCR7+. These receptors came from a young man in good health.

J is TRBJ2-1 and V is TRBV14; D perhaps matches TRBD2 (5 bases). The CDR3 consists of 15 residues. The V gene lost 4 bases and the J gene lost 3 bases, with 13 bases spanning the gap. Germline V CDR1 and CDR2: SGHDN, FVKESK. CDR3 bases: TGTGCCAGCAGCCCAGGTTCTAGCCGCTACAATGAGCAGTTCTTC. This sequence encodes CASSPGSSRYNEQFF.

The chain uses TRBV4-1 and TRBJ1-5; no clear D. The CDR3 loop spans 15 amino acids. From germline, CDR1 is MGHRA and CDR2 YSYEKL. The V and J ends lost 4 bases and 7 bases respectively, with 17 bases between them. Here the CDR3 reads CASSLPKRGRQPQHF. For the CDR3, the DNA is TGCGCCAGCAGCCTCCCCAAAAGAGGGCGCCAGCCCCAGCATTTT.

The chain has TRBV5-1 and TRBJ1-1, with a weak D call TRBD1 (5 bases). The germline CDR1 and CDR2 sequences are SGHRS and YFSETQ. The CDR3 covers 14 residues. Trimming stripped 3 bases from V and 2 bases from J, with 11 bases between. DNA for the CDR3: TGCGCCAGCAGCTACCGACAGCCTAACACTGAAGCTTTCTTT. This gives the protein CASSYRQPNTEAFF.

A single count supports this clone. Other DNA variants within this sample encode the same CDR3. The gene calls are TRBV4-3 and TRBJ2-1; D not certain. The germline V gene encodes CDR1 LGHNA and CDR2 YSLEER. The V gene lost 1 base and the J gene lost 7 bases, with 5 bases spanning the gap. CDR3 length equals 12 residues. CDR3 residues: CASSQGLNEQFF. CDR3 nucleotides: TGCGCCAGCAGCCAAGGGCTGAATGAGCAGTTCTTC.